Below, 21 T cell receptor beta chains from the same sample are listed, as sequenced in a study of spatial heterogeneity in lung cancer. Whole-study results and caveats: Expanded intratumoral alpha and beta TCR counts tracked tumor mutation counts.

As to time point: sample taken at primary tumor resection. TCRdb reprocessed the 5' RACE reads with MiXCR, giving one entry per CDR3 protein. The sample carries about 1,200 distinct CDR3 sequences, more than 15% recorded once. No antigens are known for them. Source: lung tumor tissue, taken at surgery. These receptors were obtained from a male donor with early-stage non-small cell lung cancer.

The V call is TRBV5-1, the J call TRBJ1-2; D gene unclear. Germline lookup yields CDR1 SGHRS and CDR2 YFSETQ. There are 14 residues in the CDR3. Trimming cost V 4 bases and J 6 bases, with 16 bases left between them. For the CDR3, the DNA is TGCGCCAGCAGCCTTAGACGGAACCCCCATGGCTACACCTTC. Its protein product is CASSLRRNPHGYTF.

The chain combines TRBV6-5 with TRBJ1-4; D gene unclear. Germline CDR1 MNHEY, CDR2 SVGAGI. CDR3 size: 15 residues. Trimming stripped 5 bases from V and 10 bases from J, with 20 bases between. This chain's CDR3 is CASSTLDGRFRKLFF. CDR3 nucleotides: TGTGCCAGCAGTACACTCGACGGCAGGTTTAGAAAACTGTTTTTT.

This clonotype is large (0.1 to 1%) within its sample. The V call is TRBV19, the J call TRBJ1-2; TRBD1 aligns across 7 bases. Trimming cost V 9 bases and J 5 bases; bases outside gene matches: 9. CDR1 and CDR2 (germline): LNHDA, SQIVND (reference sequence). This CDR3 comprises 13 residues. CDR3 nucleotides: TGTGCCAGCCGATACAGGGGTAGATATGGCTACACCTTC. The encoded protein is CASRYRGRYGYTF.

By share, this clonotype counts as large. The CDR3 DNA reads TGTGCCAGCAGCCCACGGACAGGGGGAACAGATACGCAGTATTTT. Translating gives CASSPRTGGTDTQYF. The rearrangement joins TRBV9 to TRBJ2-3; 10 bases match TRBD1. This CDR3 contains 15 residues. Germline V gene lookup returns CDR1 SGDLS and CDR2 YYNGEE. V lost 4 bases and J lost 3; bases outside the gene matches: 5.

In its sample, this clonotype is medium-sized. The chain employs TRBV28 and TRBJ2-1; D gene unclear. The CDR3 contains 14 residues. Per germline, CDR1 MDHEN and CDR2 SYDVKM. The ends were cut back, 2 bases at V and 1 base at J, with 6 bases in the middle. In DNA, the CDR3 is TGTGCCAGCAGTTTAGGCCGGTCCTACAATGAGCAGTTCTTC. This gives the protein CASSLGRSYNEQFF.

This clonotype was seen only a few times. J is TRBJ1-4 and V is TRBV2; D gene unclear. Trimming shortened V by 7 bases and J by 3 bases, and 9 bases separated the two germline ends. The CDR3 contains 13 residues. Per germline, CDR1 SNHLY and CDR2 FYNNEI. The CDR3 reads CASNGQPNEKLFF. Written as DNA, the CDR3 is TGTGCCAGCAATGGCCAGCCTAATGAAAAACTGTTTTTT.

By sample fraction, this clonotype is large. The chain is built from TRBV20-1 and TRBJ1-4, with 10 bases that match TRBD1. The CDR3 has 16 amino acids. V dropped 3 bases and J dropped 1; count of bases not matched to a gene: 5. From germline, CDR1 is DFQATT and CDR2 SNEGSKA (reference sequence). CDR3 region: CSASRDRGRTNEKLFF. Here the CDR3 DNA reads TGCAGTGCTAGCCGGGACAGGGGCAGAACTAATGAAAAACTGTTTTTT.

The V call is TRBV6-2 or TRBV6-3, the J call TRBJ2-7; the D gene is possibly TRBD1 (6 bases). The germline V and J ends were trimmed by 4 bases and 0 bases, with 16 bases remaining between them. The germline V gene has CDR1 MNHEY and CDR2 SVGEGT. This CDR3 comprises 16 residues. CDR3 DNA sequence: TGTGCCAGCAGTTTCCTAACAACAGGGATCTCCTACGAGCAGTACTTC. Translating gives CASSFLTTGISYEQYF.

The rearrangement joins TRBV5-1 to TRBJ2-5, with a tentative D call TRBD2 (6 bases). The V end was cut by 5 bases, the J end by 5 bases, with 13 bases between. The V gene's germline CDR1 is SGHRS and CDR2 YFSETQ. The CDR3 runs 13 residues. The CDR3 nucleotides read TGCGCCAGCAGAAGACTAGTGGGGGAGACCCAGTACTTC. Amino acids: CASRRLVGETQYF.

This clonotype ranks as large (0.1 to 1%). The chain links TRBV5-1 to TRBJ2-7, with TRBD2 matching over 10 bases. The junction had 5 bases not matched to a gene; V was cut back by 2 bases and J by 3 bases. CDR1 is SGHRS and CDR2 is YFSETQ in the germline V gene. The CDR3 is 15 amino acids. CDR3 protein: CASSLLAGYHYEQYF. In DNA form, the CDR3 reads TGCGCCAGCAGCTTACTAGCGGGATATCACTACGAGCAGTACTTC.

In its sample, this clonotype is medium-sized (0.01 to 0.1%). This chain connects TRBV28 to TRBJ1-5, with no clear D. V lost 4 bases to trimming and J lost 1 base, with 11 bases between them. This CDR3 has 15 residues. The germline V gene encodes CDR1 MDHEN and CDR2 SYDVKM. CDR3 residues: CASSSLHGSNQPQHF. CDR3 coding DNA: TGTGCCAGCAGTTCTCTTCACGGGAGCAATCAGCCCCAGCATTTT.

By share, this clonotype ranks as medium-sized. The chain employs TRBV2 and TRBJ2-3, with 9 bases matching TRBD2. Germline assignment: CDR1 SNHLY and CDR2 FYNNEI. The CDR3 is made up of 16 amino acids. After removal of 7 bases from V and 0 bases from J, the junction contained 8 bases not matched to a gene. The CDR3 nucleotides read TGTGCCAGCACCCCGGGACTAGCCGCTAGCACAGATACGCAGTATTTT. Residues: CASTPGLAASTDTQYF. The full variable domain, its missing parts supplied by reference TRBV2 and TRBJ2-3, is EPEVTQTPSHQVTQMGQEVILRCVPISNHLYFYWYRQILGQKVEFLVSFYNNEISEKSEIFDDQFSVERPDGSNFTLKIRSTKLEDSAMYFCASTPGLAASTDTQYFGPGTRLTVL.

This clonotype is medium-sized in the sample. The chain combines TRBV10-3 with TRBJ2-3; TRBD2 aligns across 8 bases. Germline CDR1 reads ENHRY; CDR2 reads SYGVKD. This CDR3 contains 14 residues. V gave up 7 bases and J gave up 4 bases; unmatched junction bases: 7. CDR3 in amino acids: CAIKSGSSADTQYF. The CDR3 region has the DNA TGTGCCATCAAGAGCGGGAGTAGCGCAGATACGCAGTATTTT.

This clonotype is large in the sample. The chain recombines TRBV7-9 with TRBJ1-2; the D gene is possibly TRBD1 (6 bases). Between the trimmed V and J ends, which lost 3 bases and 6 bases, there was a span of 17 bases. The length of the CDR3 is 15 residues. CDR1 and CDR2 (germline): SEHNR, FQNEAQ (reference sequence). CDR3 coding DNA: TGTGCCAGCAGCTTGGACGATACAGGGATTCATGGCTACACCTTC. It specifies CASSLDDTGIHGYTF.

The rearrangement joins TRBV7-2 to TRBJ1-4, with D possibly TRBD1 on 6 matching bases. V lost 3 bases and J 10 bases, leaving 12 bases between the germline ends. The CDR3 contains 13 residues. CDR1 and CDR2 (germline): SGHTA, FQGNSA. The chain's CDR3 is CASSLGAGGKLFF. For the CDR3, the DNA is TGTGCCAGCAGCTTGGGGGCGGGCGGAAAACTGTTTTTT.

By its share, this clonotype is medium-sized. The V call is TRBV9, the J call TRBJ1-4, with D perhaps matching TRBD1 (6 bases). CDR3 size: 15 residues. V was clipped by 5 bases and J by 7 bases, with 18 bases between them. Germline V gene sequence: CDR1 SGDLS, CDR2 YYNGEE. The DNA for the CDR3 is TGTGCCAGCAGTGGAGGGGGGCAGCCGCTTGAAAAACTGTTTTTT. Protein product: CASSGGGQPLEKLFF.

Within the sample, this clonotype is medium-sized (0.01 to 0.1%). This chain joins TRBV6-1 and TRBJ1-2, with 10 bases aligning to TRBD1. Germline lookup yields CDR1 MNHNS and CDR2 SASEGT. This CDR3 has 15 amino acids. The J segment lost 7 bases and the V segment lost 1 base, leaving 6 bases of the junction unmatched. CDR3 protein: CASSEDKTGGLGYTF. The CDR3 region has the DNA TGTGCCAGCAGTGAAGATAAGACAGGGGGCCTTGGCTACACCTTC.

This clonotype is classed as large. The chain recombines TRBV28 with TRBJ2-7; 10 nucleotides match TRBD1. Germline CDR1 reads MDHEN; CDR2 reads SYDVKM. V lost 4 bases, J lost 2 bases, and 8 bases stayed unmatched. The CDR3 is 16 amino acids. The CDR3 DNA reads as TGTGCCAGCAGTTCCTCCGGGACAGGGGTACCCTACGAGCAGTACTTC. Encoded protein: CASSSSGTGVPYEQYF.

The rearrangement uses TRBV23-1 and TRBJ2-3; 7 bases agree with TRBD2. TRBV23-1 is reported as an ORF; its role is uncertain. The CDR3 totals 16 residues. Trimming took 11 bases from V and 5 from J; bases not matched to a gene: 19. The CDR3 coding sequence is TGCGCCCCCACCCGGGAGCGGGGTCCTAGGGAAGATACGCAGTATTTT. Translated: CAPTRERGPREDTQYF.

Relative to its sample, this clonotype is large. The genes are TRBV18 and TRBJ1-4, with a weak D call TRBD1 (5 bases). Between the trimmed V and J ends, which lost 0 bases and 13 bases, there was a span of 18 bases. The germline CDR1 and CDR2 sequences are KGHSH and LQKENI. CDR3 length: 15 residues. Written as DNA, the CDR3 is TGTGCCAGCTCACCACCCGAAAGGCGGCTTGGGGGACTGTTTTTT. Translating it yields CASSPPERRLGGLFF.

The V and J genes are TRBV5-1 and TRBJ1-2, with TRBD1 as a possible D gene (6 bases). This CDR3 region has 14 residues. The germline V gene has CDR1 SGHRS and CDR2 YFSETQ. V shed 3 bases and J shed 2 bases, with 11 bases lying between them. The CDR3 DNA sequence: TGCGCCAGCAGCTCCCAACAGGGAAACTATGGCTACACCTTC. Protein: CASSSQQGNYGYTF. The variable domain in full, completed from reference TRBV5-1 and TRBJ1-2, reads KAGVTQTPRYLIKTRGQQVTLSCSPISGHRSVSWYQQTPGQGLQFLFEYFSETQRNKGNFPGRFSGRQFSNSRSEMNVSTLELGDSALYLCASSSQQGNYGYTFGSGTRLTVV.